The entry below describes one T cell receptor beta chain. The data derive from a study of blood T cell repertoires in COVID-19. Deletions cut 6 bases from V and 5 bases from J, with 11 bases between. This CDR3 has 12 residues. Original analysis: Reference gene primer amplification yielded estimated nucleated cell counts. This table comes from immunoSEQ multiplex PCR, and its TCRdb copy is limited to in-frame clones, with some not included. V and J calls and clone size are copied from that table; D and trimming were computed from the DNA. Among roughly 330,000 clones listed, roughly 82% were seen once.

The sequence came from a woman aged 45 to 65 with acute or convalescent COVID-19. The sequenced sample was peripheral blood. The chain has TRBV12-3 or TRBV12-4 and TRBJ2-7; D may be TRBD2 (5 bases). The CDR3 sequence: CASRDLFHEQYF. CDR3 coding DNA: TGTGCCAGCAGGGACTTGTTCCACGAGCAGTACTTC.